Shown below are 13 T cell receptor beta chains from a single sample sequenced in a study of blood T cells in healthy people across ages. PCR was performed a second time for about 6 to 12 cycles using a sample-barcoded 5' primer and a J-beta primer mix. TCRdb passed the 5' RACE reads through MiXCR, listing each CDR3 protein once. Among about 620,000 distinct CDR3 sequences listed, roughly half were seen once. Sequencing input: blood. These receptors all come from a woman older than 75 in good health.

The chain uses TRBV25-1 and TRBJ2-7, with D perhaps given as TRBD1 or TRBD2 (6 bases each). The CDR3 covers 16 residues. Germline V gene lookup returns CDR1 MGHDK and CDR2 SYGVNS. The germline V and J ends were trimmed by 2 bases and 2 bases, with 16 bases remaining between them. This chain's CDR3 is CASSEGTRGLTYEQYF. The CDR3 bases are TGTGCCAGCAGTGAAGGCACTCGGGGGCTAACCTACGAGCAGTACTTC.

This clonotype was detected once. The rearrangement links TRBV5-5 to TRBJ1-5; 7 bases fit TRBD1. Losses at the gene ends were 1 base for V and 7 bases for J; bases not matched to a gene: 8. Looked up from germline, CDR1 is SGHKS and CDR2 is YYEKEE (reference sequence). The CDR3 runs 15 residues. CDR3: CASSLFTGANQPQHF. The CDR3, as DNA: TGTGCCAGCAGCTTGTTTACAGGGGCCAACCAGCCCCAGCATTTT.

This clonotype was picked up one time. This chain uses TRBV6-6 with TRBJ2-7; possible D gene TRBD2, 5 bases. Looked up from germline, CDR1 is MNHNY and CDR2 is SVGAGI (reference sequence). The CDR3 covers 15 residues. Trimming took off 7 bases at V and 3 bases at J, with 19 bases between the two ends. In DNA, the CDR3 is TGTGCCAGCACCCCTCATGGTACCAGCGGCTACGAGCAGTACTTC. It encodes CASTPHGTSGYEQYF.

The chain uses TRBV27 and TRBJ1-6; 8 nucleotides line up with TRBD1. J lost 4 bases, V lost 3 bases, and 5 bases had no gene match. Germline V gene lookup returns CDR1 MNHEY and CDR2 SMNVEV (reference sequence). The CDR3 is 16 amino acids. CDR3 amino acids: CASSFAGGAYNSPLHF. The CDR3, as DNA: TGTGCCAGCAGTTTTGCAGGGGGCGCGTATAATTCACCCCTCCACTTT.

This clonotype was counted ten times or more. The V call is TRBV20-1, the J call TRBJ2-3; a weak D match, TRBD2 (6 bases). The length of the CDR3 is 16 residues. In germline, CDR1 is DFQATT, CDR2 SNEGSKA (reference sequence). Trimming stripped 3 bases from V and 9 bases from J, with 25 bases between. Written as DNA, the CDR3 is TGCAGTGCTAGTGACAGACTAGTTTCAAGTTTGGCGACGCAGTATTTT. It encodes CSASDRLVSSLATQYF.

The rearrangement links TRBV12-5 to TRBJ2-3; D is uncertain. The CDR3 covers 15 residues. CDR1 LGHNT and CDR2 FRNRAP come from the germline V gene. Trimming cost V 1 base and J 2 bases, with 10 bases left between them. The CDR3, as DNA: TGTGCTAGTGGTTTGGAGTTGGGCCCCACAGATACGCAGTATTTT. Translating gives CASGLELGPTDTQYF.

This chain connects TRBV12-3 or TRBV12-4 to TRBJ1-5, with TRBD1 identical over 12 bases. This CDR3 has 15 residues. J lost 2 bases, V lost 6 bases, and 2 bases had no gene match. CDR3 in DNA: TGTGCCAGCAGGGGACAGGGGGCAGGCAATCAGCCCCAGCATTTT. Residues: CASRGQGAGNQPQHF.

The V gene is TRBV15, the J gene TRBJ2-1; D might be TRBD2 (6 bases). V lost 5 bases and J lost 2, with 13 bases in between. In germline, CDR1 is LNHNV, CDR2 YYDKDF (reference sequence). The CDR3 has 15 residues. CDR3 sequence reads: CATSCQRVAYNEQFF. For the CDR3, the DNA is TGTGCCACCAGCTGCCAGCGGGTTGCCTACAATGAGCAGTTCTTC.

This chain uses TRBV9 with TRBJ1-1, with D possibly being TRBD1 (6 bases). V was pared by 0 bases and J by 8 bases, with 14 bases between. There are 14 residues in the CDR3. The V gene's germline CDR1 is SGDLS and CDR2 YYNGEE. Written as DNA, the CDR3 is TGTGCCAGCAGCGTAGAACAGGGAGGAAGAGAAGCTTTCTTT. Translating it yields CASSVEQGGREAFF.

This clonotype was detected ten times or more. The genes are TRBV29-1 and TRBJ2-3; 15 bases align to TRBD2. Germline CDR1 and CDR2: SQVTM and ANQGSEA. CDR3 length equals 17 residues. Losses at the gene ends were 0 bases for V and 3 bases for J; bases not matched to a gene: 4. The CDR3 DNA follows: TGCAGCGTTGAAGACGGGGGACTAGCGGGAGGAACAGATACGCAGTATTTT. Translation: CSVEDGGLAGGTDTQYF.

The rearrangement uses TRBV27 and TRBJ2-7; D possibly uses TRBD1 or TRBD2 (5 bases each). The germline CDR1 and CDR2 sequences are MNHEY and SMNVEV (reference sequence). Trimming left V 4 bases short and J 3 bases short, with 19 bases between. CDR3 size: 16 residues. The CDR3 bases are TGTGCCAGCAGTTCATCCCGGGACCGCGCCTACTACGAGCAGTACTTC. This codes for CASSSSRDRAYYEQYF.

The chain combines TRBV6-2 or TRBV6-3 with TRBJ1-2; TRBD1 might be the D (6 bases). Trimming stripped 2 bases from V and 2 bases from J, with 9 bases between. Germline V gene sequence: CDR1 MNHEY, CDR2 SVGEGT. This CDR3 is 14 amino acids long. The CDR3 DNA reads as TGTGCCAGCAGTTACGACAGGATCAACTATGGCTACACCTTC. Translating gives CASSYDRINYGYTF.

The chain links TRBV25-1 to TRBJ2-1, with D unclear. Trimming left V 5 bases short and J 1 base short, with 12 bases between. Germline CDR1 and CDR2: MGHDK and SYGVNS. This CDR3 spans 15 amino acids. CDR3 DNA sequence: TGTGCCAGCAGTAAGGATAGGAGTTCCTACAATGAGCAGTTCTTC. Amino acid sequence: CASSKDRSSYNEQFF.